The text below deals with one TCR beta chain. Its antigen target is currently unknown. No qualities accompany the bases; no much larger clone lies one base away. This entry is derived from a study of blood T cells in healthy people across ages (dated by TCRdb to the mid-2010s). About the investigation overall: In model experiments, roughly one uniquely barcoded TCR beta cDNA molecule per two T cells was captured by template switching. To track age-related changes in TCR beta repertoire diversity, the study relied on deep sequencing normalized with unique cDNA molecular identifiers. Donors were grouped into four age groups: young (average 16 years), middle-aged (roughly 40), aged (approximately 67) and long-lived (roughly 80). To avoid experimental bias, donors of different ages were distributed randomly across sequencing lanes. Using the same blood draw, the study looked at two additional independent replicas of 1 million unique cDNA reads for two donors, one aged 18 to 30 and the other aged 80 or older. The research as a whole found: Total diversity estimates from one million sequenced T cells were considered lower bounds and underestimates. A strong correlation was found between observed TCR beta diversity and the percentage of naive T cells measured by flow cytometry. Observed TCR beta diversity per million T cells fell roughly linearly with age, and a significant reduction was already apparent by age roughly 40. Bulk unsorted PBMC profiling prevented conclusive comparison of naive and antigen-experienced compartments. Compared with the aged group, the long-lived group had more naive CD4+ T cells, fewer expanded clones and increased TCR diversity, a pattern suggesting age selection. Because donor CMV infection status was unknown, age-related changes in expanded clonotypes were potentially confounded.

The CDR3 holds 15 amino acids from the cysteine to the phenylalanine. The entry retains the CDR3 DNA only, 45 bases that are in frame from base 1. Cut back by 0 bases and 10 bases, the V and J ends lie 16 bases apart. The germline V gene supplies CDR1 SGHAT and CDR2 FQNNGV. Libraries came from 5' RACE. These reads were obtained on an Illumina HiSeq 2500. The second PCR ran for roughly 7 to 12 cycles and used a J-beta primer mix along with a sample-barcoded 5' primer. Each TCR beta cDNA molecule received a unique molecular identifier from a template-switch 5' adaptor carrying 12 random nucleotides. At least 2.5 million CDR3-containing paired-end reads were obtained from each sample. First-strand cDNA synthesis was performed from all RNA using the Mint cDNA synthesis kit, with priming by a TRBC-specific oligonucleotide. Following uracil-DNA glycosylase treatment, all cDNA underwent a first 18-cycle PCR with the universal primers M1SS and BC2_uni_R. The published analysis was carried out like this. Each sample was normalized by randomly selecting 1 million high-quality reads, each carrying a distinct molecular identifier. Instead of being binned into consensus sequences, reads with shared molecular identifiers were discarded. MiTCR, run with a Q25 quality threshold and the strictest error-elimination algorithm, handled CDR3 identification, clonotype clustering and error correction. Lower-bound total TCR beta diversity was estimated with a nonparametric unseen species model using Euler transformation. TCRdb ran its own pipeline on the public reads, namely fastp trimming at Q25 and MiXCR clone calling, and kept in-frame beta chains. Rows are unified per CDR3 protein, each entry keeping the most common DNA and genes. None of the V and J calls come from the authors' own analysis; TCRdb made them. Present in this sample are 600,000 or so distinct CDR3 sequences, roughly 48% of which were seen just once. Clones ranked in the top ten supply around 25% of the sample.

Donors were 35 to 40 systemically healthy Caucasian individuals from Russia aged roughly 6 to 90 years. Approximately 10 milliliters of peripheral blood were collected from each donor into EDTA-treated Vacutainer tubes. Ficoll-Paque density-gradient centrifugation was used to isolate PBMCs, with at least 6 million obtained per sample. Trizol reagent was used to extract total RNA from the PBMCs, yielding at least 5.5 micrograms per sample. The percentages of naive CD45RAhigh/CD27high T cells were determined by flow cytometry on a PBMC aliquot from every donor. This sequence originates from a man older than 75 in good health. The sequence is built from TRBV11-2 and TRBJ2-1; the D gene remains uncertain. The source material was blood. The CDR3 amino acid sequence is: CASSLDRSSLGEQFF. The nucleotides are TGTGCCAGCAGCTTAGATCGAAGCTCCCTCGGGGAGCAGTTCTTC.